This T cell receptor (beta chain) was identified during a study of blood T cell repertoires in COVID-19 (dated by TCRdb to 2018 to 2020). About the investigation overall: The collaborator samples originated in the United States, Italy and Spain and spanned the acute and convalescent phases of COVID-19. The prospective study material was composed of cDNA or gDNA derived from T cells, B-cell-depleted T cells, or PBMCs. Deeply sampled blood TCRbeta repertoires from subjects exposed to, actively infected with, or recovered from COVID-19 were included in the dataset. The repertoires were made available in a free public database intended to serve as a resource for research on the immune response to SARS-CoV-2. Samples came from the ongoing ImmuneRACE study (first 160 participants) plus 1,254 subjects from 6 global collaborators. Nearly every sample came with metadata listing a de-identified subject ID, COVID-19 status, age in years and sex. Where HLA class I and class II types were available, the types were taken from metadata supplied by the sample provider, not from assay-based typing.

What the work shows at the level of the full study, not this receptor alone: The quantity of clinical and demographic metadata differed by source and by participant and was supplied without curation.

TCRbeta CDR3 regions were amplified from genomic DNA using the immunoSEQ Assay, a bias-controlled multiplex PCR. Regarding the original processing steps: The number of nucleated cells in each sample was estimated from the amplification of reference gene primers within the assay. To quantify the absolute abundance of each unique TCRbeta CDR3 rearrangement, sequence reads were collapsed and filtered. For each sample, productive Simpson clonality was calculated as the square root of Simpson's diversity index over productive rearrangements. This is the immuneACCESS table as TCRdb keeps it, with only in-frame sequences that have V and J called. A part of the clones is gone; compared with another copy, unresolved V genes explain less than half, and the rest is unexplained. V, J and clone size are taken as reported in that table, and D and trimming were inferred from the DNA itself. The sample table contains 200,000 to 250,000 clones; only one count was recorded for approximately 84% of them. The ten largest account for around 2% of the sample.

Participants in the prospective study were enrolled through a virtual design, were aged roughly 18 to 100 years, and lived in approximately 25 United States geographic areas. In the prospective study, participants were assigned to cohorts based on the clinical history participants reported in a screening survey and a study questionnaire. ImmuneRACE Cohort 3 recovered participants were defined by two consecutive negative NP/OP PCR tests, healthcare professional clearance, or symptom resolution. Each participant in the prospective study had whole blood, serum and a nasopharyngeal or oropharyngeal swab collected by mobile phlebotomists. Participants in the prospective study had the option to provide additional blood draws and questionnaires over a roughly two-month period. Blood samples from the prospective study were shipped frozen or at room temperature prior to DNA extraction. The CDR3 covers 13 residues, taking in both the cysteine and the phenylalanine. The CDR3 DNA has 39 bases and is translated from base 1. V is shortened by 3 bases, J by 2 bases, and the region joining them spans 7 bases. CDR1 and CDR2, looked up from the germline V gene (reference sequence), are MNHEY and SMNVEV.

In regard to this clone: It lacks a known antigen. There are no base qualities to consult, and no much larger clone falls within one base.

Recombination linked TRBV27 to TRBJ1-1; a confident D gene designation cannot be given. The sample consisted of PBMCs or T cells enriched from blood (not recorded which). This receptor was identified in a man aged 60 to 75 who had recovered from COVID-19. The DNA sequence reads TGTGCCAGCAGTTTGTACAGAAACACTGAAGCTTTCTTT. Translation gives CASSLYRNTEAFF.